The 29 T cell receptor beta chains listed next were all sequenced from one sample in a study of T-cell reconstitution after alpha-beta-depleted transplantation in children. Unique molecular identifiers were incorporated during preparation of the TCRbeta library. TCRdb called the PCR reads again in MiXCR, with one record for every CDR3 protein. This table has around 410,000 distinct CDR3 sequences, approximately 10% appearing once. The input for sequencing was PBMCs from the stem cell graft donor, taken from the stem cell graft. Receptor source: a human donor who donated a stem cell graft to a child with acute myeloid leukemia.

The chain combines TRBV20-1 with TRBJ1-2; no clear D. V lost 1 base and J 4 bases, leaving 16 bases between the germline ends. Germline V lookup: CDR1 DFQATT, CDR2 SNEGSKA (reference sequence). The CDR3 extends over 15 amino acids. CDR3 protein: CSARGAGSLAYGYTF. CDR3 in DNA: TGCAGTGCTAGAGGGGCCGGCAGCTTGGCCTATGGCTACACCTTC.

This clonotype was seen ten or more times. J is TRBJ1-2 and V is TRBV5-6; D might be TRBD1 (6 bases). The CDR3 loop spans 13 amino acids. The V end was cut by 1 base, the J end by 7 bases, with 11 bases between. The V gene's germline CDR1 is SGHDT and CDR2 YYEEEE. CDR3 protein: CASSLNRAAGYTF. CDR3 nucleotides: TGTGCCAGCAGCTTGAACAGGGCGGCTGGCTACACCTTC.

The CDR3 DNA follows: TGTGCCAGCAGTTACTCAGTGGCTAGCGGCCCCTACGAGCAGTACTTC. This gives the protein CASSYSVASGPYEQYF. The chain recombines TRBV6-5 with TRBJ2-7, with 7 nucleotides matching TRBD2. Per the germline V gene, CDR1 is MNHEY and CDR2 is SVGAGI. The CDR3 sequence is 16 residues long. With 0 bases clipped from V and 2 bases from J, the junction kept 7 bases outside the gene matches.

This clonotype was recorded many times. The rearrangement joins TRBV7-8 to TRBJ2-5; the D gene is possibly TRBD1 (6 bases). The germline V and J ends were trimmed by 5 bases and 1 base, with 20 bases remaining between them. The CDR3 is 17 residues long. CDR1 SGHVS and CDR2 FQNEAQ come from the germline V gene. As DNA, the CDR3 is TGTGCCAGCAGCCCCGACTGGTACAGGGAAAGCCAAGAGACCCAGTACTTC. It specifies CASSPDWYRESQETQYF.

This clonotype was observed a handful of times. The chain employs TRBV6-1 and TRBJ1-1, with D tentatively TRBD1 (5 bases). Per germline, CDR1 MNHNS and CDR2 SASEGT. This CDR3 is built from 14 residues. V lost 6 bases, J lost 1 base, and 12 bases lay in between. Here the CDR3 reads CASSRGVTNTEAFF. DNA of the CDR3: TGTGCCAGCAGCCGAGGGGTTACGAACACTGAAGCTTTCTTT.

This clonotype was found many times. This chain uses TRBV19 with TRBJ2-5; possibly TRBD1 or TRBD2 for D (5 bases each). V was trimmed by 5 bases and J by 5 bases, leaving 15 bases between them. Germline CDR1 LNHDA, CDR2 SQIVND (reference sequence). The CDR3 sequence is 14 residues long. The CDR3 protein is CASSGGSTPETQYF. DNA of the CDR3: TGTGCCAGTAGTGGGGGTTCGACACCTGAGACCCAGTACTTC.

This clonotype was seen a handful of times. The chain links TRBV5-1 to TRBJ2-1; D not resolved. Germline V gene lookup returns CDR1 SGHRS and CDR2 YFSETQ. The CDR3 sequence is 15 residues long. Trimming removed 4 bases from V and 1 base from J, with 12 bases in between. CDR3 region: CASSLPRPSYNEQFF. DNA of the CDR3: TGCGCCAGCAGCCTGCCACGGCCTTCCTACAATGAGCAGTTCTTC. Full variable domain (rest looked up from reference TRBV5-1 and TRBJ2-1): KAGVTQTPRYLIKTRGQQVTLSCSPISGHRSVSWYQQTPGQGLQFLFEYFSETQRNKGNFPGRFSGRQFSNSRSEMNVSTLELGDSALYLCASSLPRPSYNEQFFGPGTRLTVL.

This clonotype was seen at least ten times. As DNA, the CDR3 is TGCAGTGCTAGGCTAGACAGGGGGAAAGTCGGAGATACGCAGTATTTT. This sequence encodes CSARLDRGKVGDTQYF. The J gene is TRBJ2-3, the V gene TRBV20-1, with 9 nucleotides matching TRBD1. There are 16 residues in the CDR3. CDR1 DFQATT and CDR2 SNEGSKA come from the germline V gene (reference sequence). V lost 3 bases to trimming and J lost 5 bases; unmatched junction nucleotides: 12.

J is TRBJ1-1 and V is TRBV29-1; D uncertain. Trimming took off 6 bases at V and 4 bases at J, with 9 bases between the two ends. In germline, CDR1 is SQVTM, CDR2 ANQGSEA. There are 11 residues in the CDR3. The CDR3 spells CSVERPTEAFF. In DNA form, the CDR3 reads TGCAGCGTCGAGAGGCCCACTGAAGCTTTCTTT.

The chain links TRBV7-6 to TRBJ2-7; D perhaps matches TRBD1 (6 bases). Germline loops: CDR1 SGHVS, CDR2 FNYEAQ. Trimming stripped 4 bases from V and 6 bases from J, with 13 bases between. The CDR3 sequence is 13 residues long. The CDR3 DNA sequence: TGTGCCAGCAGCTCCCGACAGGCGTTCGAGCAGTACTTC. This sequence encodes CASSSRQAFEQYF.

The V and J genes are TRBV20-1 and TRBJ1-2; D is ambiguous. V was trimmed by 6 bases and J by 0 bases, leaving 14 bases between them. The CDR3 runs to 14 residues. Germline V gene data show CDR1 as DFQATT and CDR2 as SNEGSKA (reference sequence). The CDR3: CSATDQRTNYGYTF. DNA of the CDR3: TGCAGTGCAACCGACCAGAGGACTAACTATGGCTACACCTTC.

The chain is built from TRBV7-8 and TRBJ1-2; 9 bases align to TRBD1. The length of the CDR3 is 16 residues. The V segment lost 2 bases and the J segment 3 bases; nucleotides outside the gene matches: 7. CDR1 and CDR2 (germline): SGHVS, FQNEAQ. The DNA for the CDR3 is TGTGCCAGCAGCTTACCAAGGACAGGGGAGGACTATGGCTACACCTTC. This encodes CASSLPRTGEDYGYTF.

The table lists this clonotype with a few counts. This chain links TRBV20-1 with TRBJ1-1, with a tentative D call TRBD1 (5 bases). This CDR3 comprises 13 residues. The germline gives CDR1 DFQATT, CDR2 SNEGSKA (reference sequence). V was shortened by 8 bases and J by 1 base, with 14 bases between the two germline ends. CDR3 nucleotide sequence: TGCAGTCCCGGATCGCAGGGGAACACTGAAGCTTTCTTT. As protein: CSPGSQGNTEAFF.

In this sample, this clonotype turned up a few times. The chain combines TRBV6-1 with TRBJ2-2; D is unresolved. This CDR3 spans 14 amino acids. CDR1 and CDR2 from the germline V gene are MNHNS and SASEGT. The germline V and J ends were trimmed by 2 bases and 6 bases, with 10 bases remaining between them. DNA for the CDR3: TGTGCCAGCAGTGAATATTCTCGGGCCGGGGAGCTGTTTTTT. Translated, it gives CASSEYSRAGELFF.

This clonotype came up a few times. The rearrangement links TRBV7-8 to TRBJ2-3; D is undetermined. This CDR3 is 14 amino acids long. Trimming pared 1 base from V and 4 bases from J, leaving 9 bases between. The germline CDR1 and CDR2 sequences are SGHVS and FQNEAQ. CDR3 in DNA: TGTGCCAGCAGCTTAGAGGTCGGGCCAGATACGCAGTATTTT. The encoded protein is CASSLEVGPDTQYF. The variable domain in full, with the rest retrieved from reference TRBV7-8 and TRBJ2-3, is GAGVSQSPRYKVAKRGQDVALRCDPISGHVSLFWYQQALGQGPEFLTYFQNEAQLDKSGLPSDRFFAERPEGSVSTLKIQRTQQEDSAVYLCASSLEVGPDTQYFGPGTRLTVL.

In its sample, this clonotype was seen many times. The chain recombines TRBV5-1 with TRBJ2-7; D unclear. This CDR3 contains 13 residues. V shed 2 bases and J shed 7 bases, with 13 bases lying between them. Germline V gene sequence: CDR1 SGHRS, CDR2 YFSETQ. Here the CDR3 DNA reads TGCGCCAGCAGCTTTACCGCATACGGGGAGCAGTACTTC. Its protein product is CASSFTAYGEQYF.

The sample holds a few counts of this clonotype. The chain combines TRBV5-5 with TRBJ2-3; D not resolved. The CDR3 sequence is 14 residues long. In germline, CDR1 is SGHKS, CDR2 YYEKEE (reference sequence). V dropped 4 bases and J dropped 8 bases, with 17 bases sitting between them. The CDR3 DNA reads as TGTGCCAGCAGCCAAATTCTCAGCGATCGTACGCAGTATTTT. Translated: CASSQILSDRTQYF.

The chain employs TRBV5-1 and TRBJ2-5; TRBD1 might be the D (6 bases). V was clipped by 1 base and J by 5 bases, with 9 bases between them. The CDR3 totals 13 residues. The germline gives CDR1 SGHRS, CDR2 YFSETQ. Here the CDR3 reads CASSLSQGETQYF. CDR3 nucleotides: TGCGCCAGCAGCTTGTCCCAGGGGGAGACCCAGTACTTC.

There are a few counts of this clonotype. This CDR3 is CSVRGGQGEVGELFF. CDR3 bases: TGCAGCGTTAGGGGAGGCCAGGGGGAGGTCGGGGAGCTGTTTTTT. The chain joins TRBV29-1 to TRBJ2-2; possibly TRBD1 for D (7 bases). Trimming removed 5 bases at V and 7 bases at J, with 20 bases between. Germline values: CDR1 SQVTM, CDR2 ANQGSEA. This CDR3 contains 15 residues.

This chain uses TRBV11-2 with TRBJ2-5; no clear D gene. Germline CDR1 is SGHAT and CDR2 is FQNNGV. V was cut by 5 bases and J by 5 bases, with 9 bases left in between. CDR3 length: 12 amino acids. The CDR3 is CASSVTRETQYF. The CDR3 coding sequence is TGTGCCAGCAGCGTAACGCGCGAGACCCAGTACTTC.

This rearrangement joins TRBV11-2 to TRBJ2-2; tentative D call: TRBD1 (7 bases). CDR3 length equals 16 residues. Trimming shortened V by 5 bases and J by 3 bases, and 16 bases separated the two germline ends. CDR1 and CDR2 from the germline V gene are SGHAT and FQNNGV. The DNA of the CDR3 is TGTGCCAGCAGCAAACCCGACAGGGACTACACCGGGGAGCTGTTTTTT. This codes for CASSKPDRDYTGELFF.

This rearrangement joins TRBV20-1 to TRBJ2-2, with TRBD1 identical over 7 bases. The CDR3 totals 14 residues. Germline trimming cut 2 bases from V and 1 base from J; bases unmatched to any gene: 1. Germline CDR1 and CDR2: DFQATT and SNEGSKA (reference sequence). The chain's CDR3 is CSARRGRNTGELFF. CDR3 DNA: TGCAGTGCTAGAAGGGGGCGGAACACCGGGGAGCTGTTTTTT.

This clonotype showed up many times. The V call is TRBV20-1, the J call TRBJ2-7, with D tentatively TRBD1 (6 bases). The CDR3 totals 11 residues. Germline values: CDR1 DFQATT, CDR2 SNEGSKA (reference sequence). V shed 2 bases and J shed 4 bases, with 6 bases lying between them. CDR3 sequence: CSARRGYEQYF. The CDR3 bases are TGCAGTGCTAGAAGGGGGTACGAGCAGTACTTC.

This clonotype has more than one count but fewer than ten. This chain joins TRBV20-1 and TRBJ2-1; 8 bases agree with TRBD1. Trimming at V came to 2 bases and at J to 2 bases, leaving 8 bases not matched to a gene. Germline V gene data show CDR1 as DFQATT and CDR2 as SNEGSKA (reference sequence). This CDR3 comprises 16 residues. The CDR3 coding sequence is TGCAGTGCTAGAAGGAGTACAGGGGGGACCTACAATGAGCAGTTCTTC. Residues: CSARRSTGGTYNEQFF.

The chain recombines TRBV14 with TRBJ1-2; 7 bases are a match to TRBD1. J gave up 1 base and V 1 base, and 3 bases lay outside the gene matches. The CDR3 is made up of 15 amino acids. In germline, CDR1 is SGHDN, CDR2 FVKESK. This CDR3 is CASSQGDSYNYGYTF. For the CDR3, the DNA is TGTGCCAGCAGCCAAGGGGACAGCTATAACTATGGCTACACCTTC. Together with reference TRBV14 and TRBJ1-2, the CDR3 gives the full variable domain: EAGVTQFPSHSVIEKGQTVTLRCDPISGHDNLYWYRRVMGKEIKFLLHFVKESKQDESGMPNNRFLAERTGGTYSTLKVQPAELEDSGVYFCASSQGDSYNYGYTFGSGTRLTVV.

The V call is TRBV7-2, the J call TRBJ2-2; 14 nucleotides line up with TRBD2. The trim removed 6 bases at V and 5 bases at J, leaving 8 bases unmatched. The CDR3 has 17 amino acids. Germline CDR1 and CDR2: SGHTA and FQGNSA. The chain's CDR3 is CASRGGLAGVRTGELFF. As DNA, the CDR3 is TGTGCCAGCAGGGGGGGACTAGCGGGAGTACGAACCGGGGAGCTGTTTTTT.

This chain uses TRBV5-6 with TRBJ2-6, with TRBD2 as a possible D gene (6 bases). Germline V gives CDR1 SGHDT, CDR2 YYEEEE. Trimming left V 7 bases short and J 4 bases short, with 9 bases between. CDR3 size: 13 residues. This CDR3 reads CASRGMGANVLTF. The DNA of the CDR3 is TGTGCCAGCCGGGGGATGGGGGCCAACGTCCTGACTTTC.

This clonotype showed up many times. The V and J genes are TRBV3-1 and TRBJ2-1; D unresolved. The ends were cut back, 4 bases at V and 1 base at J, with 8 bases in the middle. The CDR3 length is 14 residues. Germline values: CDR1 LGHDT, CDR2 YNNKEL (reference sequence). Here the CDR3 DNA reads TGTGCCAGCAGCCCCGAGGAATCCTACAATGAGCAGTTCTTC. Its protein product is CASSPEESYNEQFF.

The chain has TRBV5-5 and TRBJ2-6; D may correspond to TRBD1 or TRBD2 (5 bases each). CDR3 size: 15 residues. CDR1 is SGHKS, CDR2 YYEKEE, per germline (reference sequence). Trimming took off 2 bases at V and 2 bases at J, with 8 bases between the two ends. Here the CDR3 DNA reads TGTGCCAGCAGCTTCGGGGCGACTGGGGCCAACGTCCTGACTTTC. As protein: CASSFGATGANVLTF. The whole variable domain, remainder taken from reference TRBV5-5 and TRBJ2-6, is DAGVTQSPTHLIKTRGQQVTLRCSPISGHKSVSWYQQVLGQGPQFIFQYYEKEERGRGNFPDRFSARQFPNYSSELNVNALLLGDSALYLCASSFGATGANVLTFGAGSRLTVL.